This paragraph reports one T cell receptor beta chain. Trimming cost V 6 bases and J 1 base, with 8 bases left between them. The CDR3 has 13 amino acids. Germline loops: CDR1 LNHDA, CDR2 SQIVND (reference sequence). The PCR had 60 Vbeta and 13 Jbeta primers. Profiled with immunoSEQ multiplex PCR; TCRdb holds only in-frame clones, not every one. Seen here are approximately 140,000 clones, 65% to 85% observed once, and the top ten hold 1.2%. The sample originates from a study of cytomegalovirus exposure and HLA in healthy donors. The sequence was obtained from a boy aged 10-17 years in good health and CMV-seronegative. The J gene is TRBJ2-3, the V gene TRBV19, with D perhaps matching TRBD1 (6 bases). The sequencing input was PBMCs. CDR3 residues: CASSDRRTDTQYF. The CDR3 DNA reads as TGTGCCAGTAGCGACAGGCGCACAGATACGCAGTATTTT.